A selection of T cell receptor beta chains follows, all from one sample in a study of control samples from healthy donors and cancer patients. Only in-frame clones appear in the TCRdb table, and some are missing; sequencing was by immunoSEQ multiplex PCR. This table has about 160,000 clones, roughly 94% appearing once. The sample consisted of PBMCs. All receptors come from a man between 60 and 75 years old with colorectal cancer. CDR3s include the opening cysteine and the closing phenylalanine or tryptophan. D genes are given only for firm matches. Clone size is given for some rows only: seen once, a few or many times, or a class if the clone is expanded.

TRBD1,.,TRBJ1-1,TRBV19,CASNALGQAPEAFF,TGTGCCAGTAACGCCTTGGGACAGGCCCCTGAAGCTTTCTTT
TRBD1,.,TRBJ2-3,TRBV19,CASSPGQGSDTQYF,TGTGCCAGTAGTCCGGGACAGGGGTCAGATACGCAGTATTTT
TRBD1,once,TRBJ2-7,TRBV30,CAWSGETGGTEQYF,TGTGCCTGGAGTGGGGAGACAGGGGGTACAGAGCAGTACTTC
TRBD2,.,TRBJ2-3,TRBV3-1/TRBV3-2,CASSQDSEAGGIDTQYF,TGTGCCAGCAGCCAAGATAGTGAGGCGGGGGGGATAGATACGCAGTATTTT
TRBD1,.,TRBJ1-2,TRBV5-4,CASSLDRGYGYTF,TGTGCCAGCAGCCTCGACAGGGGCTATGGCTACACCTTC
.,once,TRBJ2-7,TRBV27,CASTPGGGITREQYF,TGTGCCAGCACCCCAGGGGGAGGGATCACTCGCGAGCAGTACTTC
.,.,TRBJ2-4,TRBV6-2/TRBV6-3,CASSYREQGIQYF,TGTGCCAGCAGTTACAGGGAGCAGGGCATTCAGTACTTC
TRBD1,.,TRBJ1-2,TRBV7-8,CASSLAPGQGAVYGYTF,TGTGCCAGCAGCTTAGCGCCGGGACAGGGGGCAGTCTATGGCTACACCTTC
.,once,TRBJ2-2,TRBV5-1,CASSWGQTNTGELFF,TGCGCCAGCAGCTGGGGGCAAACGAACACCGGGGAGCTGTTTTTT
.,.,TRBJ1-5,TRBV19,CASRSSQRGPQHF,TGTGCCAGTAGATCTTCACAGAGGGGGCCCCAGCATTTT
.,.,TRBJ2-2,TRBV9,CASSPSLNTGELFF,TGTGCCAGCAGCCCCAGCCTCAACACCGGGGAGCTGTTTTTT
.,.,TRBJ2-2,TRBV19,CASSIDRGRGELFF,TGTGCCAGTAGTATAGATCGGGGCAGGGGGGAGCTGTTTTTT
.,.,TRBJ2-5,TRBV19,CASSIKQGRGQETQYF,TGTGCCAGTAGTATCAAGCAGGGGAGGGGTCAAGAGACCCAGTACTTC
.,.,TRBJ1-2,TRBV27,CASSPKGGRGYTF,TGTGCCAGCAGCCCAAAGGGGGGCAGGGGCTACACCTTC
.,.,TRBJ2-7,TRBV6-5,CASSSLTATYEQYF,TGTGCCAGCAGTTCTCTGACGGCCACCTACGAGCAGTACTTC